Presented here are 16 T cell receptor beta chains from one specimen sequenced in a study of CD8 T cells in Susac syndrome. Random hexamers served to reverse transcribe roughly 0.45 to 1 ug RNA. TCRdb re-analysed the immunoSEQ multiplex PCR reads in MiXCR, keeping a single row per CDR3 protein. The sample yields roughly 160,000 distinct CDR3 sequences, about 93% seen once. Sequencing input: CD4+ T cells from PBMCs. These receptors were collected from a human donor in good health.

The rearrangement joins TRBV24-1 to TRBJ1-5; no clear D. V lost 3 bases, J lost 4 bases, and 9 bases lay in between. Germline CDR1 is KGHDR and CDR2 is SFDVKD. The CDR3 extends over 14 amino acids. This CDR3 reads CATSDRAENQPQHF. Here the CDR3 DNA reads TGTGCCACCAGTGATAGGGCAGAAAATCAGCCCCAGCATTTT.

The rearrangement links TRBV20-1 to TRBJ2-3; 8 bases match TRBD1. This CDR3 region has 14 residues. The J segment lost 1 base and the V segment lost 3 bases, leaving 3 bases of the junction unmatched. The germline CDR1 and CDR2 sequences are DFQATT and SNEGSKA (reference sequence). CDR3 sequence reads: CSASRGQGTDTQYF. DNA of the CDR3: TGCAGTGCTAGCCGGGGACAGGGCACAGATACGCAGTATTTT.

The genes are TRBV24-1 and TRBJ1-6; D gene uncertain. The CDR3 covers 14 residues. Between the trimmed V and J ends, which lost 6 bases and 3 bases, there was a span of 8 bases. From germline, CDR1 is KGHDR and CDR2 SFDVKD. The CDR3 spells CATSLGNYNSPLHF. The CDR3 region has the DNA TGTGCCACCAGTTTGGGGAACTATAATTCACCCCTCCACTTT.

The chain links TRBV21-1 to TRBJ2-1; TRBD1, as called in the table, went unchecked against the DNA. TRBV21-1 is classified as a pseudogene. The CDR3 runs to 17 residues. The CDR3 DNA sequence: TGTGCCAGCAGCAAAGGAAGGCGGGGGCTCCCCAAGCATGAGCAGTTCTTC. It codes for CASSKGRRGLPKHEQFF.

This rearrangement joins TRBV20-1 to TRBJ2-5; 9 positions match TRBD2. Germline CDR1 is DFQATT and CDR2 is SNEGSKA (reference sequence). The CDR3 runs 15 residues. The J segment lost 5 bases and the V segment lost 0 bases, leaving 7 bases of the junction unmatched. CDR3 sequence (DNA): TGCAGTGCTAGAGATCCTAGCGGGGCAGGGGAGACCCAGTACTTC. This sequence encodes CSARDPSGAGETQYF.

The chain couples TRBV5-4 to TRBJ2-2; unclear D gene. The CDR3 sequence is 15 residues long. CDR1 is SGHNT, CDR2 YYREEE, per germline (reference sequence). Trimming took 2 bases from V and 1 from J, leaving 9 bases between them. CDR3 sequence reads: CASSFNGLNTGELFF. The CDR3 DNA sequence: TGTGCCAGCAGCTTCAACGGGCTGAACACCGGGGAGCTGTTTTTT.

This clonotype has only one observation. This sequence joins TRBV20-1 and TRBJ2-6; D uncertain. V lost 8 bases, J lost 3 bases, and 11 bases lay in between. This CDR3 is 13 amino acids long. CDR1 and CDR2 (germline): DFQATT, SNEGSKA (reference sequence). CDR3 region: CSPANIGANVLTF. The CDR3 nucleotides read TGCAGTCCCGCCAACATTGGGGCCAACGTCCTGACTTTC.

V is TRBV7-9 and J is TRBJ1-5; D remains unclear. The length of the CDR3 is 13 residues. CDR1 and CDR2 (germline): SEHNR, FQNEAQ (reference sequence). V was pared by 4 bases and J by 5 bases, with 9 bases between. This CDR3 reads CASSSDGDQPQHF. CDR3 coding DNA: TGTGCCAGCAGCTCGGACGGAGATCAGCCCCAGCATTTT.

The gene calls are TRBV29-1 and TRBJ2-1, with D possibly being TRBD2 (7 bases). CDR3 length equals 12 residues. Trimming removed 7 bases from V and 9 bases from J, with 16 bases in between. Germline CDR1 and CDR2: SQVTM and ANQGSEA. The CDR3 DNA reads as TGCAGCGACGGGCGGGGGCTTGGTGAGCAGTTCTTC. Protein sequence: CSDGRGLGEQFF.

This clonotype has only a few counts. The chain couples TRBV7-3 to TRBJ2-3; either TRBD1 or TRBD2 may fit D (5 bases each). V was shortened by 2 bases and J by 5 bases, with 8 bases between the two germline ends. Per the germline V gene, CDR1 is SGHTA and CDR2 is FQGTGA. The CDR3 covers 13 residues. CDR3 region: CASSLGGRDTQYF. In DNA form, the CDR3 reads TGTGCCAGCAGCTTAGGGGGTAGAGATACGCAGTATTTT.

This clonotype was found once. CDR3 amino acids: CASSWTGGPPLHF. CDR3 bases: TGTGCCAGCAGCTGGACAGGGGGGCCACCCCTCCACTTT. The chain uses TRBV7-2 and TRBJ1-6; TRBD1 matches 10 bases. The trim removed 4 bases at V and 11 bases at J, leaving 2 bases unmatched. The CDR3 has 13 amino acids. From germline, CDR1 is SGHTA and CDR2 FQGNSA.

This chain links TRBV9 with TRBJ1-5, with D tentatively TRBD1 (5 bases). The V and J ends lost 0 bases and 3 bases respectively, with 10 bases between them. Germline values: CDR1 SGDLS, CDR2 YYNGEE. The CDR3 is 15 residues long. CDR3 sequence reads: CASSVEGSLNQPQHF. DNA of the CDR3: TGTGCCAGCAGCGTAGAGGGGTCCCTCAATCAGCCCCAGCATTTT. Looking up the rest from reference TRBV9 and TRBJ1-5 gives the full variable domain: DSGVTQTPKHLITATGQRVTLRCSPRSGDLSVYWYQQSLDQGLQFLIQYYNGEERAKGNILERFSAQQFPDLHSELNLSSLELGDSALYFCASSVEGSLNQPQHFGDGTRLSIL.

The chain uses TRBV6-5 and TRBJ2-4; 8 nucleotides line up with TRBD1. In germline, CDR1 is MNHEY, CDR2 SVGAGI. The CDR3 contains 14 residues. Unmatched junction bases numbered 7, after V lost 6 bases and J lost 6 bases. The CDR3: CASRPDRAGNIQYF. The CDR3 nucleotides are TGTGCCAGCAGACCGGACAGGGCGGGAAACATTCAGTACTTC.

The rearrangement uses TRBV4-3 and TRBJ2-7; D possibly corresponds to TRBD2 (6 bases). Trimming shortened V by 1 base and J by 2 bases, and 9 bases separated the two germline ends. Looked up from germline, CDR1 is LGHNA and CDR2 is YSLEER. The CDR3 runs to 14 residues. The chain's CDR3 is CASSQVDYPYEQYF. DNA of the CDR3: TGCGCCAGCAGCCAAGTGGACTATCCCTACGAGCAGTACTTC.

The V and J genes are TRBV19 and TRBJ2-3; TRBD2 matches at 7 bases. The germline V gene has CDR1 LNHDA and CDR2 SQIVND (reference sequence). The trim removed 4 bases at V and 4 bases at J, leaving 5 bases unmatched. The CDR3 has 14 residues. In nucleotides, the CDR3 is TGTGCCAGTAGTAGCGGGGGAGGTCCAGATACGCAGTATTTT. Translating it yields CASSSGGGPDTQYF.

In its sample, this clonotype was seen once. The CDR3 reads CASSLDAQNGNEQFF. CDR3 sequence (DNA): TGTGCCAGCAGCTTAGACGCACAGAATGGGAATGAGCAGTTCTTC. This chain joins TRBV7-2 and TRBJ2-1; D remains ambiguous. The V and J ends lost 1 base and 7 bases respectively, with 14 bases between them. The CDR3 totals 15 residues. Germline-derived CDR1 and CDR2 are SGHTA and FQGNSA.